This T cell receptor beta chain was found in a study of T cell responses to AZD1222 COVID-19 vaccine. Germline CDR1 is LNHDA and CDR2 is SQIVND (reference sequence). The CDR3 sequence is 13 residues long. V was shortened by 1 base and J by 8 bases, with 11 bases between the two germline ends. Libraries were prepared by immunoSEQ multiplex PCR; TCRdb keeps only in-frame clonotypes and omits some of them. The sample contains around 80,000 clones, 86% of which appear only once. Note on this clone: As yet, its antigen is unknown.

Study findings and constraints: Most donors were white British, females outnumbered males, and clonal diversity was possibly underestimated. Without day 14 samples, only post-peak T cell repertoires were studied.

The receptor comes from an adult in good health. V gene TRBV19 combines with J gene TRBJ1-2; D call uncertain. This material consisted of peripheral blood, taken on day 0 of AZD1222 vaccination. This CDR3 is CASSIGSGRGYTF. The DNA for the CDR3 is TGTGCCAGTAGTATAGGCAGCGGGAGGGGCTACACCTTC.